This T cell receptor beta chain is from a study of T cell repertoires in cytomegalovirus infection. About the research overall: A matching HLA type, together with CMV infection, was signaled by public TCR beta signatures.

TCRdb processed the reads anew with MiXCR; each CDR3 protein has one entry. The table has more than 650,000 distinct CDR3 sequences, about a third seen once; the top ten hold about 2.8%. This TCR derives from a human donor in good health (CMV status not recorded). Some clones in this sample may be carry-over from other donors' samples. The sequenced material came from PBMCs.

CDR3 sequence (DNA): TGTGCCAGCAGTTCGGCACAGGAGAATCAGCCCCAGCATTTT. It yields the protein CASSSAQENQPQHF. This chain joins TRBV28 and TRBJ1-5; D may be TRBD1 (5 bases). The CDR3 runs to 14 residues. V was clipped by 4 bases and J by 4 bases, with 11 bases between them. Germline-derived CDR1 and CDR2 are MDHEN and SYDVKM.